The 23 T cell receptor beta chains in this list originate from one sample, sequenced in a study of PD-1 blockade in classical Hodgkin lymphoma. Here immunoSEQ multiplex PCR was the method, and the copy in TCRdb shows in-frame clones only, minus some. This table holds around 4,000 clones, 60% to 75% found once. Every patient relapsed after autologous stem cell transplantation, and brentuximab vedotin exposure varied. The sample here was peripheral blood mononuclear cells (PBMCs), taken at baseline. The source of these receptors is a human donor with classical Hodgkin lymphoma.

This clone is termed large (0.1 to 1%). Additional DNA sequences in this sample encode the identical CDR3. The chain links TRBV9 to TRBJ2-1; no reliable D call. In germline, CDR1 is SGDLS, CDR2 YYNGEE. The CDR3 loop spans 12 amino acids. Trimming left V 0 bases short and J 6 bases short, with 4 bases between. This CDR3 is CASSVGLNEQFF. In DNA form, the CDR3 reads TGTGCCAGCAGCGTAGGACTCAATGAGCAGTTCTTC.

The chain is built from TRBV6-5 and TRBJ2-1; 10 positions agree with TRBD1. Germline CDR1 reads MNHEY; CDR2 reads SVGAGI. The CDR3 runs to 13 residues. J lost 6 bases, V lost 6 bases, and 2 bases had no gene match. As DNA, the CDR3 is TGTGCCAGCAGGGGACAGGGGCGCAATGAGCAGTTCTTC. As protein: CASRGQGRNEQFF.

The chain employs TRBV27 and TRBJ1-1; no reliable D call. CDR1 MNHEY and CDR2 SMNVEV come from the germline V gene (reference sequence). The V gene lost 4 bases and the J gene lost 5 bases, with 14 bases spanning the gap. The CDR3 covers 14 residues. CDR3 DNA sequence: TGTGCCAGCAGTTCTTTTAATACGGAGACTGAAGCTTTCTTT. Translation: CASSSFNTETEAFF.

V and J are TRBV6-1 and TRBJ2-7; D is possibly TRBD1 (6 bases). The V end was cut by 7 bases, the J end by 0 bases, with 16 bases between. This CDR3 contains 15 residues. CDR1 is MNHNS and CDR2 is SASEGT in the germline V gene. The CDR3 DNA reads TGTGCCAGCACCAGGACAGCAACCGCCTCCTACGAGCAGTACTTC. Its protein is CASTRTATASYEQYF.

The rearrangement uses TRBV6-6 and TRBJ2-1; 9 bases match TRBD2. Germline V gives CDR1 MNHNY, CDR2 SVGAGI (reference sequence). The CDR3 runs to 16 residues. V shed 0 bases and J 5 bases; nucleotides not matched to a gene: 5. The CDR3 DNA is TGTGCCAGCAGTTACTCTAGCGGGAGTACCCACAATGAGCAGTTCTTC. Amino acids: CASSYSSGSTHNEQFF.

This chain joins TRBV7-2 and TRBJ2-1, with 7 bases fitting TRBD2. Germline V CDR1 and CDR2: SGHTA, FQGNSA. J was trimmed by 1 base and V by 5 bases; bases with no gene match: 8. The CDR3 length is 16 residues. In DNA form, the CDR3 reads TGTGCCAGCAGCCCCCGTATGGGGGGGTCCTACAATGAGCAGTTCTTC. It yields the protein CASSPRMGGSYNEQFF.

With respect to this clone: This may come from a read error, since a much larger clone is one base off. The same CDR3 can be traced to other DNA sequences in this sample. V is TRBV27 and J is TRBJ1-5, with a tentative D call TRBD1 (5 bases). Germline V gene data show CDR1 as MNHEY and CDR2 as SMNVEV (reference sequence). This CDR3 region has 14 residues. The CDR3 protein is CASSLGLSDQPQHF. The CDR3, as DNA: TGTGCCAGCAGTTTGGGGCTCTCGGATCAGCCTCAGCATTTT.

The chain employs TRBV7-8 and TRBJ1-4; TRBD1 matches at 7 bases. V was pared by 4 bases and J by 0 bases, with 5 bases of the junction left unmatched. This CDR3 comprises 16 residues. CDR1 is SGHVS and CDR2 is FQNEAQ in the germline V gene. The CDR3 DNA is TGTGCCAGCAGCTCCTTACAGGGGCCAACTAATGAAAAACTGTTTTTT. It is translated as CASSSLQGPTNEKLFF. The variable domain in full, with the rest retrieved from reference TRBV7-8 and TRBJ1-4, is GAGVSQSPRYKVAKRGQDVALRCDPISGHVSLFWYQQALGQGPEFLTYFQNEAQLDKSGLPSDRFFAERPEGSVSTLKIQRTQQEDSAVYLCASSSLQGPTNEKLFFGSGTQLSVL.

The rearrangement uses TRBV5-6 and TRBJ2-7; a possible D gene is TRBD2 (6 bases). In germline, CDR1 is SGHDT, CDR2 YYEEEE. The CDR3 extends over 12 amino acids. The V end lost 4 bases, the J end lost 7 bases, and 12 bases lay between the germline ends. The chain's CDR3 is CASSIGTLEQYF. Here the CDR3 DNA reads TGTGCCAGCAGCATCGGGACTTTGGAGCAGTACTTC.

The genes are TRBV29-1 and TRBJ1-3; possibly TRBD1 for D (5 bases). Germline V gene sequence: CDR1 SQVTM, CDR2 ANQGSEA. CDR3 length: 14 residues. V was pared by 8 bases and J by 4 bases, with 18 bases between. This chain's CDR3 is CSIKGPGDGNTIYF. In nucleotides, the CDR3 is TGCAGCATCAAGGGACCGGGCGACGGAAACACCATATATTTT.

This chain connects TRBV18 to TRBJ1-4; D might be TRBD1 (6 bases). The CDR3 length is 15 residues. Germline CDR1 KGHSH, CDR2 LQKENI. V dropped 3 bases and J dropped 3 bases, with 11 bases sitting between them. The chain's CDR3 is CASSPHREANEKLFF. The CDR3 bases are TGTGCCAGCTCACCGCACAGGGAGGCTAATGAAAAACTGTTTTTT.

This clone has just a few counts. The chain has TRBV25-1 and TRBJ2-7; 7 bases match TRBD1. J lost 10 bases, V lost 4 bases, and 7 bases had no gene match. The CDR3 runs to 12 residues. CDR1 and CDR2 from the germline V gene are MGHDK and SYGVNS. The CDR3 DNA reads TGTGCCAGCAGTGCAACGGGACAGAAACAGTACTTC. Translated: CASSATGQKQYF.

This chain uses TRBV7-2 with TRBJ2-7; D is perhaps TRBD1 (5 bases). Trimming shortened V by 1 base and J by 3 bases, and 13 bases separated the two germline ends. The CDR3 length is 15 residues. Germline V gene data show CDR1 as SGHTA and CDR2 as FQGNSA. The CDR3 DNA reads as TGTGCCAGCAGCTTAGGGGGCACCTCAAACTACGAGCAGTACTTC. Protein product: CASSLGGTSNYEQYF. The whole variable domain, remainder taken from reference TRBV7-2 and TRBJ2-7, is GAGVSQSPSNKVTEKGKDVELRCDPISGHTALYWYRQSLGQGLEFLIYFQGNSAPDKSGLPSDRFSAERTGGSVSTLTIQRTQQEDSAVYLCASSLGGTSNYEQYFGPGTRLTVT.

DNA of the CDR3: TGTGCCAGCAGCCAACTAGCGGGAGGGTCCACAGATACGCAGTATTTT. It is translated as CASSQLAGGSTDTQYF. The chain carries TRBV7-2 and TRBJ2-3, with 13 positions matching TRBD2. The CDR3 runs 16 residues. Germline V CDR1 and CDR2: SGHTA, FQGNSA. Trimming removed 5 bases from V and 2 bases from J; junction bases left unmatched: 4.

The chain combines TRBV11-2 with TRBJ2-7; D unclear. The CDR3 spans 12 residues. V dropped 4 bases and J dropped 4 bases, with 8 bases sitting between them. CDR1 is SGHAT, CDR2 FQNNGV, per germline. Here the CDR3 reads CASSSSRYEQYF. Written as DNA, the CDR3 is TGTGCCAGCAGCTCCAGTCGATACGAGCAGTACTTC.

The chain is built from TRBV5-6 and TRBJ2-3; TRBD2 might be the D (6 bases). The V gene's germline CDR1 is SGHDT and CDR2 YYEEEE. V shed 1 base and J shed 9 bases, with 15 bases lying between them. The CDR3 runs 14 residues. The CDR3 bases are TGTGCCAGCAGCTTGACCGGGGGTAAGAAGACGCAGTATTTT. Amino acids: CASSLTGGKKTQYF.

The J gene is TRBJ1-2, the V gene TRBV7-9; 9 bases are shared with TRBD1. The CDR3 is made up of 15 amino acids. Germline loops: CDR1 SEHNR, CDR2 FQNEAQ (reference sequence). V lost 2 bases, J lost 8 bases, and 9 bases stayed unmatched. In DNA, the CDR3 is TGTGCCAGCAGCTTAAAGGCACAGGGGGCGCGGGGCTACACCTTC. It translates to CASSLKAQGARGYTF.

The rearrangement links TRBV5-5 to TRBJ2-2, with TRBD2 identical over 12 bases. The V segment lost 3 bases and the J segment 6 bases; nucleotides outside the gene matches: 3. This CDR3 is 15 amino acids long. CDR1 and CDR2 (germline): SGHKS, YYEKEE (reference sequence). The CDR3 region has the DNA TGTGCCAGCAGCTCAACTAGCGGGAGGCCCGGGGAGCTGTTTTTT. This codes for CASSSTSGRPGELFF.

This clone was seen once. CDR3 sequence reads: CASSLGWDSSGNTIYF. The CDR3 DNA reads TGTGCCAGCAGCTTGGGTTGGGACAGCTCTGGAAACACCATATATTTT. The chain employs TRBV5-6 and TRBJ1-3; 7 positions match TRBD1. CDR1 SGHDT and CDR2 YYEEEE come from the germline V gene. The CDR3 contains 16 residues. The junction had 3 bases not matched to a gene; V was cut back by 0 bases and J by 0 bases.

The J gene is TRBJ2-1, the V gene TRBV5-1, with D maybe TRBD2 (5 bases). There are 14 residues in the CDR3. The V gene lost 7 bases and the J gene lost 4 bases, with 15 bases spanning the gap. Per germline, CDR1 SGHRS and CDR2 YFSETQ. The CDR3 here is CASGPGLLYNEQFF. In nucleotides, the CDR3 is TGCGCCAGCGGCCCGGGATTGCTGTACAATGAGCAGTTCTTC.

This clone was found once. The chain employs TRBV29-1 and TRBJ1-1; 7 bases agree with TRBD1. Germline V gives CDR1 SQVTM, CDR2 ANQGSEA. The V and J ends lost 3 bases and 7 bases, in that order; junction bases with no gene match: 8. CDR3 length: 13 amino acids. The CDR3 region is CSVDIQGIGEAFF. The CDR3 nucleotides read TGCAGCGTTGATATACAGGGGATCGGTGAAGCTTTCTTT.

The V call is TRBV29-1, the J call TRBJ2-7; perhaps TRBD2 as D (5 bases). The CDR3 has 12 residues. V lost 6 bases to trimming and J lost 3 bases, with 12 bases between them. Germline loops: CDR1 SQVTM, CDR2 ANQGSEA. The CDR3 spells CSVASGVYEQYF. Here the CDR3 DNA reads TGCAGCGTCGCGTCCGGGGTCTACGAGCAGTACTTC.

About this clone itself: At one of its ends the junction is not consistent with the germline gene, which may arise from a read error. The V and J genes are TRBV19 and TRBJ1-2; D not resolved. CDR3 size: 12 residues. Germline CDR1 is LNHDA and CDR2 is SQIVND (reference sequence). CDR3 nucleotide sequence: TGTGCCACTAGTGAGAGGTACGATGGCTACACCTTC. Translation: CATSERYDGYTF.